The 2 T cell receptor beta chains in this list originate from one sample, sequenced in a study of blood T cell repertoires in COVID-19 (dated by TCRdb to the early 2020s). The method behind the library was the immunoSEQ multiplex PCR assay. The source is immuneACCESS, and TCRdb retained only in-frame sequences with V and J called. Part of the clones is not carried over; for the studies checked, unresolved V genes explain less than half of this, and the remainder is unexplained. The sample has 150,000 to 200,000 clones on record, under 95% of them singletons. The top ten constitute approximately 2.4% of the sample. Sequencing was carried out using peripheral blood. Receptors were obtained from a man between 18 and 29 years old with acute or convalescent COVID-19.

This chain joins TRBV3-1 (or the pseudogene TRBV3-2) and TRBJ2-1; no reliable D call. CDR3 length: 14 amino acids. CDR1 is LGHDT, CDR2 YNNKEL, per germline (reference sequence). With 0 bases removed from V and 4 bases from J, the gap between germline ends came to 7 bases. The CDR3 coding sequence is TGTGCCAGCAGCCAAGATGGAGCTTACAATGAGCAGTTCTTC. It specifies CASSQDGAYNEQFF.

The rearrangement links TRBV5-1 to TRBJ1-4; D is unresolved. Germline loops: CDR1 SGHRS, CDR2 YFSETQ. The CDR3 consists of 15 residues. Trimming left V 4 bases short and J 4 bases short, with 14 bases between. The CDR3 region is CASSLNSGYNEKLFF. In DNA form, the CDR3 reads TGCGCCAGCAGCCTAAATTCAGGATATAATGAAAAACTGTTTTTT.